Below are 11 T cell receptor beta chains sequenced from a single sample in a study of T cells after yellow fever vaccination. TCRdb re-analysed the 5' RACE reads in MiXCR, keeping a single row per CDR3 protein. Of a few hundred thousand distinct CDR3 sequences listed, almost 4% are singletons. The sample consisted of PBMCs, taken 5 days after the yellow fever booster vaccination. These receptors all stem from a man between 18 and 35 years old who received the YFV17D yellow fever vaccine.

This clonotype was counted a few times. V gene TRBV28 combines with J gene TRBJ1-6; D might be TRBD1 (6 bases). Germline V lookup: CDR1 MDHEN, CDR2 SYDVKM. The CDR3 sequence is 15 residues long. Trimming removed 6 bases from V and 7 bases from J, with 16 bases in between. Here the CDR3 DNA reads TGTGCCAGCAGAGCGGACAGCTCGCTGAATTCACCCCTCCACTTT. It codes for CASRADSSLNSPLHF.

A word on this clonotype: An end of the junction does not agree with germline; a read error may underlie this. The rearrangement uses TRBV4-2 and TRBJ2-5; TRBD1 matches 9 bases. The germline V gene encodes CDR1 LGHNA and CDR2 YNFKEQ. The CDR3 contains 16 residues. The CDR3 DNA follows: TGTGCCAGCAGCCCTGGGACAGGGCCCAACCACGAGACCCAGTACTTC. Translated, it gives CASSPGTGPNHETQYF.

This rearrangement joins TRBV6-5 to TRBJ1-6; D may be TRBD1 (5 bases). CDR3 length equals 15 residues. The germline V gene encodes CDR1 MNHEY and CDR2 SVGAGI. Trimming cost V 2 bases and J 6 bases, with 11 bases left between them. The CDR3 loop reads CASSYGGVSNSPLHF. The CDR3 coding sequence is TGTGCCAGCAGTTACGGAGGGGTCAGTAATTCACCCCTCCACTTT.

This clonotype was observed many times. V gene TRBV6-2 or TRBV6-3 combines with J gene TRBJ1-4; D not resolved. V was shortened by 5 bases and J by 6 bases, with 7 bases between the two germline ends. This CDR3 is built from 12 residues. The V gene's germline CDR1 is MNHEY and CDR2 SVGEGT. The CDR3 region has the DNA TGTGCCAGCAGTCCCGCGGATGAAAAACTGTTTTTT. This codes for CASSPADEKLFF.

There are many counts of this clonotype. This chain uses TRBV10-3 with TRBJ2-5, with 8 bases lining up with TRBD1. The CDR3 totals 13 residues. Losses at the gene ends were 10 bases for V and 5 bases for J; bases not matched to a gene: 9. Germline CDR1 is ENHRY and CDR2 is SYGVKD. CDR3 nucleotide sequence: TGTGCCACCCACGACAGGGGATCGGAGACCCAGTACTTC. Residues: CATHDRGSETQYF.

V gene TRBV6-5 combines with J gene TRBJ1-6; D might be TRBD1 (6 bases). Germline V gene lookup returns CDR1 MNHEY and CDR2 SVGAGI. Trimming shortened V by 2 bases and J by 6 bases, and 8 bases separated the two germline ends. This CDR3 has 14 residues. The CDR3 sequence is CASSYTGINSPLHF. The CDR3 DNA reads as TGTGCCAGCAGTTACACAGGGATTAATTCACCCCTCCACTTT.

Only a few counts were recorded for this clonotype. The V and J genes are TRBV28 and TRBJ1-3; 7 bases are shared with TRBD1. Germline V gives CDR1 MDHEN, CDR2 SYDVKM. The J segment lost 6 bases and the V segment lost 5 bases, leaving 4 bases of the junction unmatched. The length of the CDR3 is 13 residues. This chain's CDR3 is CASSPGQSNTIYF. The CDR3 nucleotides are TGTGCCAGCAGTCCGGGACAGTCAAACACCATATATTTT.

This clonotype was seen a handful of times. The V call is TRBV5-1, the J call TRBJ2-5; no definite D call. Germline V lookup: CDR1 SGHRS, CDR2 YFSETQ. V lost 0 bases and J 0 bases, leaving 6 bases between the germline ends. The CDR3 length is 14 residues. CDR3 region: CASSLDLYQETQYF. DNA of the CDR3: TGCGCCAGCAGCTTGGATTTGTACCAAGAGACCCAGTACTTC.

This chain connects TRBV19 to TRBJ2-3, with unresolved D. Trimming removed 6 bases from V and 4 bases from J, with 14 bases in between. Germline CDR1 LNHDA, CDR2 SQIVND (reference sequence). The CDR3 consists of 14 residues. CDR3: CASRVLGFPDTQYF. The CDR3 DNA sequence: TGTGCCAGTAGGGTCTTGGGGTTCCCAGATACGCAGTATTTT.

In its sample, this clonotype was seen many times. This chain uses TRBV5-1 with TRBJ2-3, with a possible D match to TRBD1 (6 bases). The germline V gene has CDR1 SGHRS and CDR2 YFSETQ. The CDR3 has 18 residues. V was pared by 4 bases and J by 3 bases, with 24 bases between. The CDR3 DNA is TGCGCCAGCAGCGGGGGCCCATATGGCAGGGAAGGGACAGATACGCAGTATTTT. Translated: CASSGGPYGREGTDTQYF.

The J gene is TRBJ1-1, the V gene TRBV12-3 or TRBV12-4; tentative D call: TRBD1 (6 bases). V was trimmed by 7 bases and J by 0 bases, leaving 15 bases between them. This CDR3 has 15 residues. The CDR3 region has the DNA TGTGCCAGCAAAAGCGTAGGGACACTGAACACTGAAGCTTTCTTT. Translating gives CASKSVGTLNTEAFF.